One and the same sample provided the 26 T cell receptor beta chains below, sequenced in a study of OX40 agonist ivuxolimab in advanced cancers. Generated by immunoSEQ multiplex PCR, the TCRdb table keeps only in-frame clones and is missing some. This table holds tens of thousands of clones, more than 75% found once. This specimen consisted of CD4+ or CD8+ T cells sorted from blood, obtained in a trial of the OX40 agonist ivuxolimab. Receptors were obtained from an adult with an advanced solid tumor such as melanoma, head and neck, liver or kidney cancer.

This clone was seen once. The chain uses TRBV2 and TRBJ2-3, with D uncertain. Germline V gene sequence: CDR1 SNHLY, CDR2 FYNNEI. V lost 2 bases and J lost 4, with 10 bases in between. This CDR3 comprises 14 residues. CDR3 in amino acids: CASSELLAADTQYF. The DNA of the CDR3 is TGTGCCAGCAGTGAACTTTTGGCTGCAGATACGCAGTATTTT. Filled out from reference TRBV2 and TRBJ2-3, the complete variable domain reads EPEVTQTPSHQVTQMGQEVILRCVPISNHLYFYWYRQILGQKVEFLVSFYNNEISEKSEIFDDQFSVERPDGSNFTLKIRSTKLEDSAMYFCASSELLAADTQYFGPGTRLTVL.

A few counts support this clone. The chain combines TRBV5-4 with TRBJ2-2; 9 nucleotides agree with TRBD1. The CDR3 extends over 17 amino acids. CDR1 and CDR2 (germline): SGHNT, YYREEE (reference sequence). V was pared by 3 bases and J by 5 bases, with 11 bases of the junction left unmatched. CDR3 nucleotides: TGTGCCAGCAGCTCGCGGGACAGGGTATCGTTAACCGGGGAGCTGTTTTTT. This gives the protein CASSSRDRVSLTGELFF. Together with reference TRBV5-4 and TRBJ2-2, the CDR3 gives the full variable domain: ETGVTQSPTHLIKTRGQQVTLRCSSQSGHNTVSWYQQALGQGPQFIFQYYREEENGRGNFPPRFSGLQFPNYSSELNVNALELDDSALYLCASSSRDRVSLTGELFFGEGSRLTVL.

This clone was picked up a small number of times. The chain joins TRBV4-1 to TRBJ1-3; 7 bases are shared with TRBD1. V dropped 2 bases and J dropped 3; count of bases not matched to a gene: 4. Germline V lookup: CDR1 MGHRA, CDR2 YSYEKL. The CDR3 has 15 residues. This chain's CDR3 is CASSQLQGFGNTIYF. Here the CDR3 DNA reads TGCGCCAGCAGCCAATTACAGGGGTTTGGAAACACCATATATTTT.

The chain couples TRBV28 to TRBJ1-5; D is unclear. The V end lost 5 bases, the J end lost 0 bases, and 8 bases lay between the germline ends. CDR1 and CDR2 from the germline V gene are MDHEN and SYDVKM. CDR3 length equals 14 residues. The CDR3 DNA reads TGTGCCAGCAGTCTGGGGAATAGCAATCAGCCCCAGCATTTT. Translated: CASSLGNSNQPQHF.

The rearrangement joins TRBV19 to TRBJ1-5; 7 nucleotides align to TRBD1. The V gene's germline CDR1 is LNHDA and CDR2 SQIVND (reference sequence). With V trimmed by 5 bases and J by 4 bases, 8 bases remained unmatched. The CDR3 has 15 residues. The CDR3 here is CASSFSGTANQPQHF. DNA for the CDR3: TGTGCCAGTAGTTTTAGCGGGACAGCGAATCAGCCCCAGCATTTT.

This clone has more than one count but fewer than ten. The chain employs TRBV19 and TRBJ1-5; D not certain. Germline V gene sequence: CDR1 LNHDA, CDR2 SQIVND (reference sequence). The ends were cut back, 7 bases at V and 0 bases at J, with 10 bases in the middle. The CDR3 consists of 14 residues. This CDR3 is CASKPGGSNQPQHF. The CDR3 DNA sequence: TGTGCCAGTAAGCCGGGAGGTAGCAATCAGCCCCAGCATTTT.

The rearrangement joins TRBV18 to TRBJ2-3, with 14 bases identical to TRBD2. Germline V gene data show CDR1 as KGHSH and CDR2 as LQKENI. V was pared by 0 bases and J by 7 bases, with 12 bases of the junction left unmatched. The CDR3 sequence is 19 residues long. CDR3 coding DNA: TGTGCCAGCTCACCACCGAGGACTAGCGGGGGGATGGGTCTAAATACGCAGTATTTT. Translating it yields CASSPPRTSGGMGLNTQYF.

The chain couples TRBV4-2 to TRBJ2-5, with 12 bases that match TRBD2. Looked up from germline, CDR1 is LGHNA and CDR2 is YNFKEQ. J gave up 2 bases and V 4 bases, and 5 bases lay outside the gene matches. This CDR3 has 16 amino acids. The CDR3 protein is CASSPALAGGQETQYF. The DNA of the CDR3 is TGTGCCAGCAGCCCAGCTCTAGCGGGGGGGCAAGAGACCCAGTACTTC.

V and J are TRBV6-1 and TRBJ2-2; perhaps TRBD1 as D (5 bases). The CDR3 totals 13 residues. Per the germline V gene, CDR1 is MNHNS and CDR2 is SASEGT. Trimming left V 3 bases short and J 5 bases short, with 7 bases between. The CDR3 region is CASSDQGTGELFF. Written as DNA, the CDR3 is TGTGCCAGCAGTGATCAGGGTACCGGGGAGCTGTTTTTT.

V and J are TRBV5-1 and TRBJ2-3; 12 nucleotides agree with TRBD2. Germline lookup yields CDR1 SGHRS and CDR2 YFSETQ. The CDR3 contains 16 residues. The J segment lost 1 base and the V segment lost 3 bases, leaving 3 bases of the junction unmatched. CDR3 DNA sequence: TGCGCCAGCAGCTCACTAGCGGGGGGCGGCACAGATACGCAGTATTTT. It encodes CASSSLAGGGTDTQYF.

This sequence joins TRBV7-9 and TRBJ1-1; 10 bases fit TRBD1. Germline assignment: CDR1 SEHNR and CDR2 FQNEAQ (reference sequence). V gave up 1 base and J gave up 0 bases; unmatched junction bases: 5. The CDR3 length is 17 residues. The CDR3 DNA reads TGTGCCAGCAGCTTAGGGACAGGGGGACTAATGAACACTGAAGCTTTCTTT. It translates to CASSLGTGGLMNTEAFF.

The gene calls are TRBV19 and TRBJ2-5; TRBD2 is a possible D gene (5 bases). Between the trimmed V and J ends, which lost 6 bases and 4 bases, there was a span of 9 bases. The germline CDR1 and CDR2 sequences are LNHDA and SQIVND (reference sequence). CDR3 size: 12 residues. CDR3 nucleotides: TGTGCCAGTAGAGGAGGAGGAGAGACCCAGTACTTC. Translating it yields CASRGGGETQYF.

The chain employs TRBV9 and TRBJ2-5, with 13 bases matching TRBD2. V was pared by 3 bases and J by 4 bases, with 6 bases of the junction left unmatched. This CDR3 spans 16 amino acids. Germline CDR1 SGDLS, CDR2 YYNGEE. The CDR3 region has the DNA TGTGCCAGCAGCGGTACTAGCGGGGGGGCCTCAGAGACCCAGTACTTC. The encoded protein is CASSGTSGGASETQYF. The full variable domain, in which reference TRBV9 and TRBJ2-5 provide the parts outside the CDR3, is DSGVTQTPKHLITATGQRVTLRCSPRSGDLSVYWYQQSLDQGLQFLIQYYNGEERAKGNILERFSAQQFPDLHSELNLSSLELGDSALYFCASSGTSGGASETQYFGPGTRLLVL.

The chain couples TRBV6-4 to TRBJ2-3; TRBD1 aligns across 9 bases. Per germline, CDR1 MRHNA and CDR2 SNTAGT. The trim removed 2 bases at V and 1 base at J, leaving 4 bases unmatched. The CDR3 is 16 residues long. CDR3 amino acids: CASSDSWDRGTDTQYF. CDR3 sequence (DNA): TGTGCCAGCAGTGACAGCTGGGACAGGGGCACAGATACGCAGTATTTT.

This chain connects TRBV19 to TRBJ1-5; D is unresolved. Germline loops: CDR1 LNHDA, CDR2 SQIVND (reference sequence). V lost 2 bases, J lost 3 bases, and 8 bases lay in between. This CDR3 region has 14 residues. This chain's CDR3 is CASSIRANNQPQHF. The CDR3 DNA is TGTGCCAGTAGTATACGGGCAAACAATCAGCCCCAGCATTTT.

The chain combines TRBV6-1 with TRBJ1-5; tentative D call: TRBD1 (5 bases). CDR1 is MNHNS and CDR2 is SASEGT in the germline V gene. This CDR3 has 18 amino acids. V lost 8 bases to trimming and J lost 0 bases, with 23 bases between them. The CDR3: CASREGRGRDHSNQPQHF. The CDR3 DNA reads TGTGCCAGCCGAGAAGGGAGGGGCAGGGACCATAGCAATCAGCCCCAGCATTTT.

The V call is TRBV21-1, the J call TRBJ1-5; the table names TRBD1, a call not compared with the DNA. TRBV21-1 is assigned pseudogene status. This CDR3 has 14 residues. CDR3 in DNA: TGTGCCAGCATCAAGGGCAGGGGGAATCAGCCCCAGCATTTT. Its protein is CASIKGRGNQPQHF.

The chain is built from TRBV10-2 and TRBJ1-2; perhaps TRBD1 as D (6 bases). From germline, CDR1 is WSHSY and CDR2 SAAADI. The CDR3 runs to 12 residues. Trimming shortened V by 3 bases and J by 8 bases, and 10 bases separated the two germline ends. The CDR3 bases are TGCGCCAGCAGTGATGGGGGCGGCGGCTACACCTTC. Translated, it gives CASSDGGGGYTF.

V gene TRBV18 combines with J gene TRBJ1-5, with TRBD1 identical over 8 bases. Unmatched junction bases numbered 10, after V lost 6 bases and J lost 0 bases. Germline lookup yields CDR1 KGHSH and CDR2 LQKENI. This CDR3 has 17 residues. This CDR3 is CASSMGTGGYSNQPQHF. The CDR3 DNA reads TGTGCCAGCTCCATGGGGACAGGAGGTTATAGCAATCAGCCCCAGCATTTT.

CDR3 nucleotide sequence: TGTGCCAGTAGAGGGTATTTGGGCAAAAACATTCAGTACTTC. This encodes CASRGYLGKNIQYF. This rearrangement joins TRBV19 to TRBJ2-4; D unresolved. V was pared by 6 bases and J by 3 bases, with 12 bases between. CDR3 length equals 14 residues. The germline gives CDR1 LNHDA, CDR2 SQIVND (reference sequence).

The CDR3, as DNA: TGCGCCAGCAGCTTGCCTAGCGGGGGCCCCTACAATGAGCAGTTCTTC. Encoded protein: CASSLPSGGPYNEQFF. This rearrangement joins TRBV5-1 to TRBJ2-1; 10 positions match TRBD2. Germline lookup yields CDR1 SGHRS and CDR2 YFSETQ. The V and J ends lost 1 base and 2 bases, in that order; junction bases with no gene match: 3. This CDR3 spans 16 amino acids.

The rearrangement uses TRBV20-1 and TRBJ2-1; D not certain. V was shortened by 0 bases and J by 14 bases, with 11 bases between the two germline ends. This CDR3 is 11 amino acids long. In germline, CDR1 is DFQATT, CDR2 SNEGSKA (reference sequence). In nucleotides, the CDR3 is TGCAGTGCTAGAGACCAGTCGACGGAGTTCTTC. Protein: CSARDQSTEFF.

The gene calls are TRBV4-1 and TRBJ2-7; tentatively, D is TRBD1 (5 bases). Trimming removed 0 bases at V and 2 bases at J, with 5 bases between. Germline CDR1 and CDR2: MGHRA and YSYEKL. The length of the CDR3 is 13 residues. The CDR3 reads CASSQEGPYEQYF. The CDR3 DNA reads TGCGCCAGCAGCCAAGAGGGGCCCTACGAGCAGTACTTC.

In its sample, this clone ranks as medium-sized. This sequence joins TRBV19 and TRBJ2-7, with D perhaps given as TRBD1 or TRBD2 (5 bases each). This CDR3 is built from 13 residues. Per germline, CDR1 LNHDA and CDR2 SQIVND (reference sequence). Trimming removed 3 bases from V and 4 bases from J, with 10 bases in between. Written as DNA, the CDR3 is TGTGCCAGTAGTATCGAGGGGAGATACGAGCAGTACTTC. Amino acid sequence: CASSIEGRYEQYF.

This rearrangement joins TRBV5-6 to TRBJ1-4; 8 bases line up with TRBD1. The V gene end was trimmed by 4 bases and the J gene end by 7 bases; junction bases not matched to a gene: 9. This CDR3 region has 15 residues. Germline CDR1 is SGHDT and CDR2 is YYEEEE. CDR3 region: CASSRSGGASEKLFF. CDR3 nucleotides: TGTGCCAGCAGCAGATCAGGGGGCGCCTCTGAAAAACTGTTTTTT. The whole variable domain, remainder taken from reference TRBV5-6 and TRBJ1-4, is DAGVTQSPTHLIKTRGQQVTLRCSPKSGHDTVSWYQQALGQGPQFIFQYYEEEERQRGNFPDRFSGHQFPNYSSELNVNALLLGDSALYLCASSRSGGASEKLFFGSGTQLSVL.

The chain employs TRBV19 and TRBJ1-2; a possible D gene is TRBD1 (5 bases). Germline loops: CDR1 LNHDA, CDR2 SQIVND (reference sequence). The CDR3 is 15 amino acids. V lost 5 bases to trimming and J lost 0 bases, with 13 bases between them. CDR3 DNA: TGTGCCAGTAGTGGCCGATCACAGGCTAACTATGGCTACACCTTC. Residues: CASSGRSQANYGYTF.